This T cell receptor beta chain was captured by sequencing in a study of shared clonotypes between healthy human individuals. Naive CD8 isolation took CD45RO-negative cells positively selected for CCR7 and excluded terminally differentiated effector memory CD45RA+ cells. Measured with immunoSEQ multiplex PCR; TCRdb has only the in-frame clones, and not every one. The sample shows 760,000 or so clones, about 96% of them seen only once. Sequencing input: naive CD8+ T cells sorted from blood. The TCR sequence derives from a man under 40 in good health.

The CDR3 DNA follows: TGCGCCAGCAGCCAAGATCCAGCGGGAAGTACCTACAATGAGCAGTTCTTC. Its translation: CASSQDPAGSTYNEQFF. The chain carries TRBV4-3 and TRBJ2-1; 7 nucleotides align to TRBD2. The CDR3 loop spans 17 amino acids. CDR1 LGHNA and CDR2 YSLEER come from the germline V gene. The V and J ends lost 0 bases and 2 bases, in that order; junction bases with no gene match: 7.